Given below is one TCR beta chain in context. The antigen is undetermined. The source of the sample is a study of shared clonotypes between healthy human individuals. Running of the assay took place at deep level. Data came from immunoSEQ multiplex PCR; TCRdb stores just in-frame clones and leaves some out. The sample includes about 2.4 million clones, around 90% of them seen just once. V lost 7 bases, J lost 4 bases, and 11 bases lay in between. The length of the CDR3 is 12 residues. Germline V lookup: CDR1 MNHNY, CDR2 SVGAGI (reference sequence). General study findings and limits: Compared with clonotypes that all four donors shared, non-shared clonotypes had lower generation probabilities. Shared clonotypes: approximately 5% naive CD4, 3.5% to 4% naive CD8, over 2% memory CD4, more than 0.3% memory CD8. Sampling covered blood only; tissue repertoires likely differ.

The chain has TRBV6-6 and TRBJ2-7, with D possibly being TRBD2 (5 bases). Sequenced: naive CD4+ T cells sorted from blood. Noted subset: CD45RA+ positively selected. This receptor was identified in a man in his late teens or twenties in good health. The CDR3 bases are TGTGCCAGCACCGGACGGACTTACGAGCAGTACTTC. Translating gives CASTGRTYEQYF.